This entry describes one T cell receptor (beta chain). Seattle's cohort entered during active infection and was followed longitudinally. Original processing methods: Estimation of nucleated cell counts was performed using reference gene primer amplification. The repertoire was sequenced with immunoSEQ multiplex PCR; TCRdb's copy has only in-frame clones and lacks some. For V, J and clone size, that table is used; D and trimming come from the DNA. The sample carries around 470,000 clones, roughly nine tenths recorded once. The sample belongs to a study of blood T cell repertoires in COVID-19. At the level of the study: COVID-19 samples from acute and convalescent phases originated in the United States, Italy and Spain. Sources were T cells, B-cell-depleted T cells, or PBMCs; the material itself was cDNA or gDNA.

The CDR3 consists of 13 residues. Germline CDR1 is SGHNT and CDR2 is YENEEA. The ends were cut back, 5 bases at V and 4 bases at J, with 9 bases in the middle. The sequencing input was peripheral blood. V usage is TRBV11-3 and J usage is TRBJ2-1, with D uncertain. The clonotype comes from a man between 18 and 35 years old with COVID-19, enrolled during active disease. CDR3 nucleotide sequence: TGTGCCAGCAGCCCACGACTTTACAATGAGCAGTTCTTC. It is translated as CASSPRLYNEQFF.